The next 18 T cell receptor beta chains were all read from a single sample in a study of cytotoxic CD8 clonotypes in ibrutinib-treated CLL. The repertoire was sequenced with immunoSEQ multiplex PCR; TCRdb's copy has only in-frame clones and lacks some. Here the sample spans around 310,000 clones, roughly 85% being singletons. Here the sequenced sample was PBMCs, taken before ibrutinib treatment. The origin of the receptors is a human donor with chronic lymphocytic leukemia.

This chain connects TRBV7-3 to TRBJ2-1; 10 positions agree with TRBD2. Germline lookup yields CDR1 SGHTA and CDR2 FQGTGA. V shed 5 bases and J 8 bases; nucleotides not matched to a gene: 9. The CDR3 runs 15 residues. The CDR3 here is CASSPLAGVGDEQFF. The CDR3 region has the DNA TGTGCCAGCAGCCCTCTAGCGGGAGTGGGGGATGAGCAGTTCTTC. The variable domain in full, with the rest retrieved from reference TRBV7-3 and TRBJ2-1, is GAGVSQTPSNKVTEKGKYVELRCDPISGHTALYWYRQSLGQGPEFLIYFQGTGAADDSGLPNDRFFAVRPEGSVSTLKIQRTERGDSAVYLCASSPLAGVGDEQFFGPGTRLTVL.

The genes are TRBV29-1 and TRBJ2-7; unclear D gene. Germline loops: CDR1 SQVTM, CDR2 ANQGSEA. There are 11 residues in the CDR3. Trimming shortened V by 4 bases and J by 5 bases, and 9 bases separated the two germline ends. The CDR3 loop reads CSVGGGDEQYF. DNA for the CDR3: TGCAGCGTTGGAGGTGGAGACGAGCAGTACTTC.

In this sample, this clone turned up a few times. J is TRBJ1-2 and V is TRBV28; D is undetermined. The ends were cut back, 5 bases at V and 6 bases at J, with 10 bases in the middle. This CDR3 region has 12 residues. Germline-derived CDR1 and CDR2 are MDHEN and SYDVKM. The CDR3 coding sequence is TGTGCCAGCAGTGTTAAATGGGATGGCTACACCTTC. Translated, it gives CASSVKWDGYTF.

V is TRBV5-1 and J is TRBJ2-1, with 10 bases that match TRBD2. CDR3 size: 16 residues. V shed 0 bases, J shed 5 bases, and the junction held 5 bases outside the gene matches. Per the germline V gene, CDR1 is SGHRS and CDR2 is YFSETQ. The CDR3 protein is CASSLELAGGNNEQFF. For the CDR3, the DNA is TGCGCCAGCAGCTTGGAGTTAGCGGGAGGAAACAATGAGCAGTTCTTC.

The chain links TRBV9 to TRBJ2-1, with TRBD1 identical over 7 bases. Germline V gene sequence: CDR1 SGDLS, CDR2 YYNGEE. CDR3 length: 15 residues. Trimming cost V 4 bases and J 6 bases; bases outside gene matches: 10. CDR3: CASSPGGLFLNEQFF. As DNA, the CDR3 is TGTGCCAGCAGCCCAGGGGGTTTGTTTCTCAATGAGCAGTTCTTC.

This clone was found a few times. This CDR3 is CASTPDRGGYNEQFF. CDR3 coding DNA: TGTGCCAGCACCCCGGACCGAGGGGGGTACAATGAGCAGTTCTTC. The V and J genes are TRBV27 and TRBJ2-1; the D gene could be TRBD1 or TRBD2 (6 bases each). Looked up from germline, CDR1 is MNHEY and CDR2 is SMNVEV (reference sequence). Trimming left V 7 bases short and J 4 bases short, with 17 bases between. The CDR3 has 15 amino acids.

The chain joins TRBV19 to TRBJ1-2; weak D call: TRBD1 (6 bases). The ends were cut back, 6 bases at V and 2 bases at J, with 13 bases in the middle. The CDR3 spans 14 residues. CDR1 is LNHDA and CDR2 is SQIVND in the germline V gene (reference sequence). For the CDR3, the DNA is TGTGCCAGTAGCATCACTCAGGGGAACTATGGCTACACCTTC. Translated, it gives CASSITQGNYGYTF.

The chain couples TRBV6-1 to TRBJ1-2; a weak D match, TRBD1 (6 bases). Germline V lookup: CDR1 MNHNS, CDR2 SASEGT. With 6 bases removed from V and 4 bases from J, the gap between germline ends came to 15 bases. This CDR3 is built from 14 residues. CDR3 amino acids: CASSPRQVGYGYTF. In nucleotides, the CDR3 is TGTGCCAGCAGCCCTAGACAGGTCGGCTATGGCTACACCTTC.

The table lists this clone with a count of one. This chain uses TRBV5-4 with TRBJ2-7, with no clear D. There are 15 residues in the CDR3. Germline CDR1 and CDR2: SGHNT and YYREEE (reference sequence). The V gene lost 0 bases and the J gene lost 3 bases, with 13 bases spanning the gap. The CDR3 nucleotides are TGTGCCAGCAGCTTGGGGACGGTTAGGGACTACGAGCAGTACTTC. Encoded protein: CASSLGTVRDYEQYF.

The CDR3 region has the DNA TGTGCCTGGAGTATAATGGGACAGATGGGGACCGGGGAGCTGTTTTTT. Its translation is CAWSIMGQMGTGELFF. The chain links TRBV30 to TRBJ2-2, with 7 nucleotides matching TRBD1. Germline V gene sequence: CDR1 GTSNPN, CDR2 SVGIG (reference sequence). The CDR3 runs to 16 residues. V was clipped by 2 bases and J by 5 bases; unmatched bases: 11. Full variable domain (remainder filled in from reference TRBV30 and TRBJ2-2): SQTIHQWPATLVQPVGSPLSLECTVEGTSNPNLYWYRQAAGRGLQLLFYSVGIGQISSEVPQNLSASRPQDRQFILSSKKLLLSDSGFYLCAWSIMGQMGTGELFFGEGSRLTVL.

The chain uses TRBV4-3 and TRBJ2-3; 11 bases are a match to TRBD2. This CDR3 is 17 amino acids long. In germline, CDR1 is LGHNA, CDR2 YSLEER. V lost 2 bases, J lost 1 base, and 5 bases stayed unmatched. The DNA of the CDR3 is TGCGCCAGCAGCCAATCCGGGACTAGCGGACGCACAGATACGCAGTATTTT. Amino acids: CASSQSGTSGRTDTQYF.

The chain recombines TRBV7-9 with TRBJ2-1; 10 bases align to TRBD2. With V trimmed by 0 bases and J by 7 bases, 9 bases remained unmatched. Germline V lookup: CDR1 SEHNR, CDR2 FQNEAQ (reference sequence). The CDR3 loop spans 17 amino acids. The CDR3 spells CASSLAGSSGSGNEQFF. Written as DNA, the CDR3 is TGTGCCAGCAGCTTAGCTGGGTCTAGCGGGAGTGGGAATGAGCAGTTCTTC.

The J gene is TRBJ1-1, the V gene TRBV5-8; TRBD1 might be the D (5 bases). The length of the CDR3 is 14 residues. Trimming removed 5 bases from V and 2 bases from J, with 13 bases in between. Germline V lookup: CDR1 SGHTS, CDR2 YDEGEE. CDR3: CASRRGTRNTEAFF. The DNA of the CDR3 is TGTGCCAGCAGACGAGGGACCCGCAACACTGAAGCTTTCTTT.

The CDR3: CASSQELWDRFSYEQYF. CDR3 nucleotides: TGTGCCAGCAGCCAAGAATTATGGGACAGGTTCTCCTACGAGCAGTACTTC. This chain joins TRBV4-2 and TRBJ2-7; 8 nucleotides match TRBD1. V shed 0 bases, J shed 0 bases, and the junction held 7 bases outside the gene matches. The CDR3 is 17 residues long. Germline V gives CDR1 LGHNA, CDR2 YNFKEQ.

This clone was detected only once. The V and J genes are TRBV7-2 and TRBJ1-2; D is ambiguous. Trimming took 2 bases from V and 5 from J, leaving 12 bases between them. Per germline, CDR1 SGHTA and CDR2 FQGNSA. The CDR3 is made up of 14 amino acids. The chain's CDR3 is CASSLYAAGYGYTF. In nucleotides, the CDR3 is TGTGCCAGCAGCTTATATGCCGCTGGGTATGGCTACACCTTC.

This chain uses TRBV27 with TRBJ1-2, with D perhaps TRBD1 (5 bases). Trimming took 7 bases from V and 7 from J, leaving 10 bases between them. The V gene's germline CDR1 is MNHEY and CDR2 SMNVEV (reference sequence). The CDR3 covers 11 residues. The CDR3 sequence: CASIGGGGYTF. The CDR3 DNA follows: TGTGCCAGCATCGGGGGTGGTGGCTACACCTTC.

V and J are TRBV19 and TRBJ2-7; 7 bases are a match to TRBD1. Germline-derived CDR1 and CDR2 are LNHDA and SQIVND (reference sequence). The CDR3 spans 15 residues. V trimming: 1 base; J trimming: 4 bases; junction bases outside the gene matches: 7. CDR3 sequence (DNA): TGTGCCAGTAGTATAGGGGACAGTTGGGGGTACGAGCAGTACTTC. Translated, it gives CASSIGDSWGYEQYF.

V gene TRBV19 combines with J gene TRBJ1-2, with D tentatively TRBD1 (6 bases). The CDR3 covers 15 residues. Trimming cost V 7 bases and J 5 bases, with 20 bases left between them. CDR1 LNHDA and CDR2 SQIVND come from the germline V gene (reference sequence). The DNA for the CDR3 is TGTGCCAGTACCCCAATTCCGGGGGCGTTATATGGCTACACCTTC. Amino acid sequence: CASTPIPGALYGYTF.